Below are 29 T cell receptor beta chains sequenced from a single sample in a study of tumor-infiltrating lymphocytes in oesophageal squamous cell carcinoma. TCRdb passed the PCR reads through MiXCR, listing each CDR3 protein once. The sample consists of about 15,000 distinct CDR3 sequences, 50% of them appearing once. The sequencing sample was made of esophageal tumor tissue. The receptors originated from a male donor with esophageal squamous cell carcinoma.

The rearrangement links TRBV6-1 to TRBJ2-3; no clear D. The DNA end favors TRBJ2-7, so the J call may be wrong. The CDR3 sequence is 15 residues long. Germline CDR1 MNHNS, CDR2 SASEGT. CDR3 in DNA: TGTGCCAGCAGTGAAGCGCGAAATGTAGCCTACGAGCAGTACTTC. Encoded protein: CASSEARNVAYEQYF.

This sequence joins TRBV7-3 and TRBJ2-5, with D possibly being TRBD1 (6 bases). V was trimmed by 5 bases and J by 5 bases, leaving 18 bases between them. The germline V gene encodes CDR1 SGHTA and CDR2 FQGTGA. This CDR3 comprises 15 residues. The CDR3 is CASSTGTLVQETQYF. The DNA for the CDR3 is TGTGCCAGCAGCACCGGGACATTAGTCCAGGAGACCCAGTACTTC.

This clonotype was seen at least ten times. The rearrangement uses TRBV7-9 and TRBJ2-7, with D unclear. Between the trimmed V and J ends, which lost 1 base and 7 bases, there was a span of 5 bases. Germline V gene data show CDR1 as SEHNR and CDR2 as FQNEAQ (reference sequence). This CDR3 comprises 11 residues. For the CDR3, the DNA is TGTGCCAGCAGCTTAGAGAATGAGCAGTACTTC. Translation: CASSLENEQYF.

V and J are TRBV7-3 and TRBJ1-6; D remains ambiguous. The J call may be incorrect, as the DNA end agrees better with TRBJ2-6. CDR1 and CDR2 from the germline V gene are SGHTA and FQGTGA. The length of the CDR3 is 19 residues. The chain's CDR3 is CASSLIPADPPSGANVLTF. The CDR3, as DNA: TGTGCCAGCAGCTTAATTCCCGCGGATCCTCCCTCTGGGGCCAACGTCCTGACTTTC.

CDR3 amino acids: CASSWDPVQPQHF. CDR3 DNA sequence: TGTGCCAGCAGTTGGGACCCGGTTCAGCCCCAGCATTTT. The chain couples TRBV6-5 to TRBJ1-5; possibly TRBD1 for D (5 bases). The V end lost 4 bases, the J end lost 6 bases, and 10 bases lay between the germline ends. This CDR3 spans 13 amino acids. Germline V lookup: CDR1 MNHEY, CDR2 SVGAGI.

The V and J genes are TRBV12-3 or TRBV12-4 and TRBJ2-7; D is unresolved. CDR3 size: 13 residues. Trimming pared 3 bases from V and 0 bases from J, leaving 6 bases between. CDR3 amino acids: CASSFRNSYEQYF. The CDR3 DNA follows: TGTGCCAGCAGTTTTCGGAACTCCTACGAGCAGTACTTC.

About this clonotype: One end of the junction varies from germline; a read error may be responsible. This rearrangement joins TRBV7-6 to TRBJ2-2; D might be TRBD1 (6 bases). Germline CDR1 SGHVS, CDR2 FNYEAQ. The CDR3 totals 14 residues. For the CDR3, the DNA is TGTGCTAGCAGCTTAACAGGGAGCACCGGGGAGCTGTTTTTT. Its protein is CASSLTGSTGELFF.

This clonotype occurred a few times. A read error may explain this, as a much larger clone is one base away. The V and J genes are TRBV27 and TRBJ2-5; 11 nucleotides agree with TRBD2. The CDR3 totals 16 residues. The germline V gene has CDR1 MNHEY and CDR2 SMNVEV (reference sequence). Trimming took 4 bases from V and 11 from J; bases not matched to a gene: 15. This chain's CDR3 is CASSSRTSGSIGEQYF. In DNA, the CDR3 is TGTGCCAGCAGTTCCCGAACTAGCGGGAGCATCGGTGAGCAGTACTTC.

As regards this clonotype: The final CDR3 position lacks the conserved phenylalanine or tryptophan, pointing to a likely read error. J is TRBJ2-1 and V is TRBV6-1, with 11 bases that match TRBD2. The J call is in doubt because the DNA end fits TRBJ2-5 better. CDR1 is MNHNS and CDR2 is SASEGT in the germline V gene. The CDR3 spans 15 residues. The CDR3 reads CASSVRLAGQETQYL. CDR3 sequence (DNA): TGTGCCAGCAGTGTCCGACTAGCGGGGCAAGAGACCCAGTACTTA.

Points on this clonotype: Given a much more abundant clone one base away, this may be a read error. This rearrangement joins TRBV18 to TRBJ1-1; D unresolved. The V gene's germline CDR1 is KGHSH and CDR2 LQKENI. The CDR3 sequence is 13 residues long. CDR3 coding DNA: TGTGTCAGCTCACTGAACTTCAACACTGAAGCTTTCTTT. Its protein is CVSSLNFNTEAFF.

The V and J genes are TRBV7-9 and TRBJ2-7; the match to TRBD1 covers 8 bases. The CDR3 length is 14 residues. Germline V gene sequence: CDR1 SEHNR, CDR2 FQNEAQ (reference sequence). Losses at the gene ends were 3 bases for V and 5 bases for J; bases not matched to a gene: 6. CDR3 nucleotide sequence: TGTGCCAGCAGCTTTGTCAGGGGGCAGAACGAGCAGTACTTC. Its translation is CASSFVRGQNEQYF.

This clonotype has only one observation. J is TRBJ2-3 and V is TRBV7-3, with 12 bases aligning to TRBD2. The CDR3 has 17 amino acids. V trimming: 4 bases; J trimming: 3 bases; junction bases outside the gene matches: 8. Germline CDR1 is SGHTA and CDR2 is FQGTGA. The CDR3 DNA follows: TGTGCCAGCAGCTCCCTGACTAGCGGGAGTAGGACAGATACGCAGTATTTT. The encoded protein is CASSSLTSGSRTDTQYF.

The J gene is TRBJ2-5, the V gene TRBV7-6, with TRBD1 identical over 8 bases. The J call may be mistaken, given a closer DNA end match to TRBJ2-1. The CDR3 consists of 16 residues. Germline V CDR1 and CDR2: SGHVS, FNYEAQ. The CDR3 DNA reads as TGTGCCAGCAGCTTAGTGGATTCAGGGGGCTTTAATGAGCAGTTCTTC. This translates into CASSLVDSGGFNEQFF.

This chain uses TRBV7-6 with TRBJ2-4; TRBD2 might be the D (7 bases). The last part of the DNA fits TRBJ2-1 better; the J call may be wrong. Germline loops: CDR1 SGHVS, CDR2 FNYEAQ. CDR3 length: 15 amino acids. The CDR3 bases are TGTGCCAGCAGCTTAGTCGGGGGGCCTTACAATGAGCAGTTCTTC. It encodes CASSLVGGPYNEQFF.

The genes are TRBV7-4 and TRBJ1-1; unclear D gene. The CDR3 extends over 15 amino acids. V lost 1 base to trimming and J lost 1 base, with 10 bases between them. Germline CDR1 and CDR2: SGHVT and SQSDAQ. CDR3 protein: CASSLVETKNTEAFF. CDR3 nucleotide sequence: TGTGCCAGCAGCTTAGTGGAGACGAAGAACACTGAAGCTTTCTTT.

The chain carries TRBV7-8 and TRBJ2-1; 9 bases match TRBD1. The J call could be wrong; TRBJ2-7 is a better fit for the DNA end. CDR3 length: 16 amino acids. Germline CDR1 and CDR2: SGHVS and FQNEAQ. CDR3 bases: TGTGCCAGCAGCGAACAGGGACAGGGAGGGTCCTACGAGCAGTACTTC. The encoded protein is CASSEQGQGGSYEQYF.

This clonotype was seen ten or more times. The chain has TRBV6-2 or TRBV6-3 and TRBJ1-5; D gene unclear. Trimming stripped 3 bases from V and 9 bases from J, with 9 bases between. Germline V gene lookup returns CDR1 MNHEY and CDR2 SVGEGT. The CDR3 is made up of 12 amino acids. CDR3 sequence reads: CASSYRTSPQHF. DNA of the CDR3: TGTGCCAGCAGTTATCGGACGTCGCCCCAGCATTTT.

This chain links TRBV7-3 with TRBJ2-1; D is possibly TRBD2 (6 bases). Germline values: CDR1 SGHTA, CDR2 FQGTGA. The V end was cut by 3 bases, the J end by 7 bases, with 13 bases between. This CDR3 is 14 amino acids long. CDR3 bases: TGTGCCAGCAGCTTTTCGGGACTCAGGAATGAGCAGTTCTTC. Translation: CASSFSGLRNEQFF.

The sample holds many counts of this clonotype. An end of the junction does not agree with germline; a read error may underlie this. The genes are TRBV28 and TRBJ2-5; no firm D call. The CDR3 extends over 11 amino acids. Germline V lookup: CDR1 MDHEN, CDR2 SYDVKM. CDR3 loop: CASSLYGTQYF. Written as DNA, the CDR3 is TGTGCCAGCAGCTTATATGGGACCCAGTACTTC.

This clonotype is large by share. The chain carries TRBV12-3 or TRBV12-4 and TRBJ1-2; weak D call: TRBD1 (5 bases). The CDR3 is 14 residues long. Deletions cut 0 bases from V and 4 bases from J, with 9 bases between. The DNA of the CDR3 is TGTGCCAGCAGTTTAGCGGGACGCATCTATGGCTACACCTTC. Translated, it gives CASSLAGRIYGYTF.

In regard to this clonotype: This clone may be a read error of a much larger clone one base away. CDR3 sequence reads: CASSPMGANTEAFF. The DNA for the CDR3 is TGTGCCAGTAGTCCGATGGGAGCTAACACTGAAGCTTTCTTT. V is TRBV19 and J is TRBJ1-1; no firm D call. V dropped 5 bases and J dropped 2 bases, with 12 bases sitting between them. Germline-derived CDR1 and CDR2 are LNHDA and SQIVND (reference sequence). This CDR3 comprises 14 residues.

This CDR3 is CASSPETSYNEQFF. As DNA, the CDR3 is TGTGCCAGCAGTCCAGAGACCAGTTACAATGAGCAGTTCTTC. The rearrangement uses TRBV7-3 and TRBJ2-1; no firm D call. This CDR3 comprises 14 residues. Germline lookup yields CDR1 SGHTA and CDR2 FQGTGA. Trimming took off 6 bases at V and 4 bases at J, with 13 bases between the two ends.

The CDR3 nucleotides are TGTGCCAGCAGCCCGGGACAGACCCAAGAGACCCAGTACTTC. As protein: CASSPGQTQETQYF. This chain links TRBV7-8 with TRBJ2-7; 7 nucleotides match TRBD1. The J call may be faulty, since TRBJ2-5 better matches the DNA end. Germline-derived CDR1 and CDR2 are SGHVS and FQNEAQ. The CDR3 covers 14 residues.

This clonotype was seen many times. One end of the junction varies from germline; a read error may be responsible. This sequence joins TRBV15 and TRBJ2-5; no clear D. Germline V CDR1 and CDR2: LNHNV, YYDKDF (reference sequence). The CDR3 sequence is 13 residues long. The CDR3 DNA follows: TGTGCCACCGGCAGGCCGAACCCTAAGACCCAGTACTTC. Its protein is CATGRPNPKTQYF.

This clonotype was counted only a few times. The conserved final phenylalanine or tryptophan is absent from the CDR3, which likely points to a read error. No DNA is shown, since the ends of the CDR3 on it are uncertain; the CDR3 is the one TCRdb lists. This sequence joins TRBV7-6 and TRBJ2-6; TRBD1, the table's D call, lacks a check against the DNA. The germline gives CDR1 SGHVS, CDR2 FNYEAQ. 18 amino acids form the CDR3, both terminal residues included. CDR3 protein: CASSLVYSGGSNEQFFGA.

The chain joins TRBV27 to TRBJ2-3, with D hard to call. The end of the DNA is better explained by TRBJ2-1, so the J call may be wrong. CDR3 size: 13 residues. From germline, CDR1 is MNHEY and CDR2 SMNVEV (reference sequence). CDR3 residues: CASSFSPINEQFF. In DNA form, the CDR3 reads TGTGCCAGCAGTTTCTCTCCTATAAATGAGCAGTTCTTC.

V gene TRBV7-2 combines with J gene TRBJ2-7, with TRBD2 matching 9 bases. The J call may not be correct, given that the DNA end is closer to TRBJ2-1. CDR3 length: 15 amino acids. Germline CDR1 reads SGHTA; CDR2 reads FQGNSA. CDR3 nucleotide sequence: TGTGCCAGCAGCACCTTAGCGGGAGAGCGCAATGAGCAGTTCTTC. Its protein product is CASSTLAGERNEQFF.

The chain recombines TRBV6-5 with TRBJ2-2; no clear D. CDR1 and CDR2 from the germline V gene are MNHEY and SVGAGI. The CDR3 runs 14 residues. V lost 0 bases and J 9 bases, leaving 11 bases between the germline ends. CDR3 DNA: TGTGCCAGCAGTTACTCAAGTCCCCCCAGGGAGCTGTTTTTT. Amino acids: CASSYSSPPRELFF.

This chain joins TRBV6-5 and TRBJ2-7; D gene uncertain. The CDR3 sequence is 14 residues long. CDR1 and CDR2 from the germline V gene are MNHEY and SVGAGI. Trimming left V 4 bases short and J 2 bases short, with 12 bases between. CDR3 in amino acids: CASSLGQWTYEQYF. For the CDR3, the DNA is TGTGCCAGCAGTTTAGGCCAATGGACCTACGAGCAGTACTTC.